Listed here are 28 T cell receptor beta chains from one sample, sequenced in a study of response to subunit inactivated influenza vaccine (dated by TCRdb to 2016 to 2019). Libraries were prepared through RT-PCR. The listed sequencing device is Illumina HiSeq 2500. TCRdb passed the public sequencing reads through fastp at Q25 and MiXCR, retaining productive beta sequences. Every entry covers one CDR3 protein and lists the most common genes and DNA from its rows. The sample table holds roughly 190,000 distinct CDR3 sequences, of which 13% to 15% were seen once. Jointly, the top ten make up roughly 24% of the sample. This specimen was CD8+ T cells sorted from PBMCs, taken about 5 days after vaccination. These receptors were collected from a man aged 45-60 years who received an inactivated influenza vaccine. Donor details come from another sample of the same person, matched by shared clones.

The V gene is TRBV20-1, the J gene TRBJ2-2, with TRBD2 identical over 7 bases. The CDR3 loop spans 14 amino acids. V lost 6 bases and J lost 2; bases outside the gene matches: 6. Germline V gives CDR1 DFQATT, CDR2 SNEGSKA (reference sequence). The CDR3 sequence: CSAGEGINTGELFF. The CDR3 DNA reads TGCAGTGCCGGGGAGGGAATTAACACCGGGGAGCTGTTTTTT.

A note on this clonotype: The junction and the germline gene differ at one end; a read error may be behind it. In nucleotides, the CDR3 is TGTGCCAGCAGTCTATCGGACATTCCTCACTTC. It yields the protein CASSLSDIPHF. The chain joins TRBV12-3 or TRBV12-4 to TRBJ2-5; TRBD1 might be the D (5 bases). This CDR3 is 11 amino acids long.

The sample holds a few counts of this clonotype. At one of its ends the junction is not consistent with the germline gene, which may arise from a read error. The V gene is TRBV7-7, the J gene TRBJ2-1, with D possibly being TRBD2 (6 bases). There are 15 residues in the CDR3. CDR1 is SSHAT and CDR2 is FNYEAQ in the germline V gene (reference sequence). This CDR3 is CASSLAPEGHNEQFF. DNA for the CDR3: TGTGCTAGCAGCTTAGCGCCGGAGGGGCACAATGAGCAGTTCTTC. Complete variable domain (other parts from reference TRBV7-7 and TRBJ2-1): GAGVSQSPRYKVTKRGQDVTLRCDPISSHATLYWYQQALGQGPEFLTYFNYEAQPDKSGLPSDRFSAERPEGSISTLTIQRTEQRDSAMYRCASSLAPEGHNEQFFGPGTRLTVL.

This chain uses TRBV4-3 with TRBJ2-7, with D unclear. Germline values: CDR1 LGHNA, CDR2 YSLEER. This CDR3 contains 14 residues. Trimming shortened V by 2 bases and J by 4 bases, and 12 bases separated the two germline ends. CDR3 sequence reads: CASSQSYSHYEQYF. In DNA form, the CDR3 reads TGCGCCAGCAGCCAAAGCTACAGCCATTACGAGCAGTACTTC.

The chain couples TRBV6-2 or TRBV6-3 to TRBJ1-2, with D perhaps matching TRBD1 (5 bases). V was trimmed by 4 bases and J by 4 bases, leaving 10 bases between them. CDR3 length equals 13 residues. CDR1 and CDR2 from the germline V gene are MNHEY and SVGEGT. The CDR3 DNA reads TGTGCCAGCAGTTCAGGGTACGGCTATGGCTACACCTTC. Translated: CASSSGYGYGYTF.

The chain employs TRBV7-9 and TRBJ2-7, with D hard to call. The CDR3 extends over 11 amino acids. CDR1 is SEHNR, CDR2 FQNEAQ, per germline (reference sequence). V lost 1 base and J lost 6, with 4 bases in between. The CDR3 loop reads CASSLVREQYF. In DNA, the CDR3 is TGTGCCAGCAGCTTAGTTCGCGAGCAGTACTTC.

This clonotype was counted only a few times. V is TRBV28 and J is TRBJ1-2; 10 positions agree with TRBD1. The CDR3 runs 16 residues. Germline V CDR1 and CDR2: MDHEN, SYDVKM. Unmatched junction bases numbered 8, after V lost 6 bases and J lost 1 base. CDR3 residues: CASSSGQGIFNYGYTF. For the CDR3, the DNA is TGTGCCAGCAGCTCGGGACAGGGGATTTTTAACTATGGCTACACCTTC.

V and J are TRBV28 and TRBJ2-5; D ambiguous. V was pared by 7 bases and J by 1 base, with 16 bases between. Germline V CDR1 and CDR2: MDHEN, SYDVKM. The CDR3 is made up of 15 amino acids. This CDR3 reads CASTTNRVSQETQYF. The DNA of the CDR3 is TGTGCCAGCACTACGAACCGGGTCTCCCAAGAGACCCAGTACTTC.

In its sample, this clonotype was seen a few times. V gene TRBV28 combines with J gene TRBJ1-3; weak D call: TRBD1 (5 bases). The CDR3 is 16 amino acids. Germline V gene lookup returns CDR1 MDHEN and CDR2 SYDVKM. With 3 bases removed from V and 2 bases from J, the gap between germline ends came to 14 bases. For the CDR3, the DNA is TGTGCCAGCAGTTTGACGCTCGTGGGGGCTGGAAACACCATATATTTT. This sequence encodes CASSLTLVGAGNTIYF.

V and J are TRBV28 and TRBJ2-5, with D perhaps matching TRBD1 (5 bases). CDR1 MDHEN and CDR2 SYDVKM come from the germline V gene. Trimming removed 7 bases from V and 2 bases from J, with 17 bases in between. The CDR3 sequence is 15 residues long. This CDR3 is CASTQRTPFQETQYF. The CDR3, as DNA: TGTGCCAGCACCCAGAGGACACCTTTTCAAGAGACCCAGTACTTC.

This clonotype has more than one count but fewer than ten. This chain joins TRBV10-2 and TRBJ2-1; 7 bases fit TRBD2. The CDR3 contains 19 residues. Trimming at V came to 6 bases and at J to 5 bases, leaving 22 bases not matched to a gene. Germline V lookup: CDR1 WSHSY, CDR2 SAAADI. This CDR3 reads CASRGYAGNDGGSDNEQFF. The CDR3 bases are TGCGCCAGCAGAGGATATGCCGGGAATGACGGGGGGAGCGACAATGAGCAGTTCTTC.

This clonotype was seen at least ten times. V gene TRBV20-1 combines with J gene TRBJ2-2, with TRBD2 matching 8 bases. The length of the CDR3 is 14 residues. Losses at the gene ends were 6 bases for V and 1 base for J; bases not matched to a gene: 4. CDR1 is DFQATT, CDR2 SNEGSKA, per germline (reference sequence). CDR3 sequence (DNA): TGCAGTGCCGAGCGGGGGCTGAACACCGGGGAGCTGTTTTTT. Translating it yields CSAERGLNTGELFF.

The V gene is TRBV23-1, the J gene TRBJ2-7; possibly TRBD2 for D (6 bases). TRBV23-1 is an open reading frame whose function is uncertain. There are 15 residues in the CDR3. Trimming pared 0 bases from V and 1 base from J, leaving 10 bases between. This CDR3 reads CASSQSWGESYEQYF. The CDR3 coding sequence is TGCGCCAGCAGTCAATCGTGGGGGGAATCCTACGAGCAGTACTTC.

This clonotype was recorded a few times. This chain joins TRBV29-1 and TRBJ2-7; 11 bases agree with TRBD2. After removal of 6 bases from V and 6 bases from J, the junction contained 7 bases not matched to a gene. Per germline, CDR1 SQVTM and CDR2 ANQGSEA. The CDR3 is 13 amino acids. CDR3 region: CSVVAGGPIEQYF. Written as DNA, the CDR3 is TGCAGCGTCGTAGCGGGAGGGCCGATCGAGCAGTACTTC.

The chain carries TRBV9 and TRBJ1-6; D is ambiguous. This CDR3 is built from 14 residues. The germline V gene encodes CDR1 SGDLS and CDR2 YYNGEE. V shed 3 bases and J shed 6 bases, with 10 bases lying between them. The CDR3 loop reads CASSADGSNSPLHF. In DNA, the CDR3 is TGTGCCAGCAGCGCAGACGGAAGTAATTCACCCCTCCACTTT.

This clonotype was found a few times. The rearrangement links TRBV6-5 to TRBJ2-5; unclear D gene. Germline CDR1 MNHEY, CDR2 SVGAGI. This CDR3 contains 12 residues. Trimming stripped 8 bases from V and 0 bases from J, with 7 bases between. The CDR3, as DNA: TGTGCCAGCTCAGACCACCAAGAGACCCAGTACTTC. Amino acids: CASSDHQETQYF.

Only a few counts were recorded for this clonotype. V and J are TRBV30 and TRBJ1-5; D unclear. Germline-derived CDR1 and CDR2 are GTSNPN and SVGIG (reference sequence). The CDR3 contains 14 residues. V was clipped by 3 bases and J by 0 bases, with 9 bases between them. CDR3 nucleotides: TGTGCCTGGAGCCTCCATTTTAGCAATCAGCCCCAGCATTTT. Translated, it gives CAWSLHFSNQPQHF.

The genes are TRBV5-1 and TRBJ2-7; TRBD1 matches at 8 bases. The length of the CDR3 is 14 residues. Germline values: CDR1 SGHRS, CDR2 YFSETQ. V was clipped by 1 base and J by 6 bases; unmatched bases: 6. The CDR3 loop is CASSLTGGDREQYF. The CDR3 DNA reads TGCGCCAGCAGCTTGACAGGGGGAGATCGCGAGCAGTACTTC.

This sequence joins TRBV12-3 or TRBV12-4 and TRBJ1-1; possibly TRBD1 for D (5 bases). The CDR3 runs 13 residues. The V end lost 8 bases, the J end lost 1 base, and 11 bases lay between the germline ends. The CDR3 loop is CASGGVGNTEAFF. The CDR3 DNA reads as TGTGCCAGCGGAGGGGTTGGGAACACTGAAGCTTTCTTT.

The chain uses TRBV7-9 and TRBJ2-7; D remains unclear. This CDR3 is 13 amino acids long. V was cut by 9 bases and J by 0 bases, with 12 bases left in between. Germline V lookup: CDR1 SEHNR, CDR2 FQNEAQ (reference sequence). In DNA, the CDR3 is TGTGCCAGTACGACGGAAAGCTCCTACGAGCAGTACTTC. It codes for CASTTESSYEQYF.

The chain employs TRBV6-2 or TRBV6-3 and TRBJ2-7; a weak D match, TRBD1 (6 bases). Trimming took off 5 bases at V and 3 bases at J, with 14 bases between the two ends. Germline V lookup: CDR1 MNHEY, CDR2 SVGEGT. The length of the CDR3 is 14 residues. CDR3 loop: CASSHRDTFYEQYF. The CDR3 DNA follows: TGTGCCAGCAGTCACCGGGACACCTTCTACGAGCAGTACTTC.

This clonotype turned up a few times. The chain couples TRBV7-6 to TRBJ2-5; TRBD2 aligns across 7 bases. The CDR3 contains 14 residues. Trimming took 5 bases from V and 5 from J; bases not matched to a gene: 8. CDR1 SGHVS and CDR2 FNYEAQ come from the germline V gene. The CDR3 is CASSPGLVRETQYF. DNA of the CDR3: TGTGCCAGCAGCCCTGGACTAGTTCGGGAGACCCAGTACTTC.

This clonotype has a handful of counts. The CDR3 loop is CASSLAEGRRYEQYF. Here the CDR3 DNA reads TGTGCCAGCAGTTTAGCTGAGGGCCGTAGGTACGAGCAGTACTTC. This chain joins TRBV12-3 or TRBV12-4 and TRBJ2-7; possible D gene TRBD2, 5 bases. There are 15 residues in the CDR3. V was trimmed by 0 bases and J by 4 bases, leaving 13 bases between them.

J is TRBJ2-3 and V is TRBV29-1; weak D call: TRBD1 (6 bases). Trimming took off 2 bases at V and 0 bases at J, with 12 bases between the two ends. The CDR3 contains 15 residues. In germline, CDR1 is SQVTM, CDR2 ANQGSEA. CDR3 in amino acids: CSVEKPGASTDTQYF. The CDR3 nucleotides are TGCAGCGTTGAAAAGCCAGGGGCTAGCACAGATACGCAGTATTTT.

This clonotype was seen ten or more times. The CDR3 spells CASSYGAGSGELFF. The CDR3 DNA reads as TGTGCCAGCAGTTACGGAGCAGGGAGCGGGGAGCTGTTTTTT. The V gene is TRBV6-5, the J gene TRBJ2-2, with D perhaps matching TRBD1 or TRBD2 (5 bases each). Germline values: CDR1 MNHEY, CDR2 SVGAGI. The V and J ends lost 2 bases and 7 bases respectively, with 11 bases between them. The CDR3 contains 14 residues.

The chain recombines TRBV2 with TRBJ2-3; 8 bases are a match to TRBD1. V dropped 5 bases and J dropped 0; count of bases not matched to a gene: 10. Germline CDR1 is SNHLY and CDR2 is FYNNEI. The CDR3 extends over 17 amino acids. CDR3 nucleotides: TGTGCCAGCAGTAGCCGGGACAGGTCCGCTAGCACAGATACGCAGTATTTT. As protein: CASSSRDRSASTDTQYF.

Many counts were recorded for this clonotype. The chain links TRBV4-3 to TRBJ2-7; D is tentatively TRBD1 or TRBD2 (5 bases each). The V end lost 1 base, the J end lost 2 bases, and 9 bases lay between the germline ends. Per the germline V gene, CDR1 is LGHNA and CDR2 is YSLEER. The CDR3 has 14 amino acids. CDR3 sequence: CASSQVRGPYEQYF. The DNA of the CDR3 is TGCGCCAGCAGCCAAGTAAGGGGACCCTACGAGCAGTACTTC.

This clonotype was seen a handful of times. This chain uses TRBV5-1 with TRBJ2-7, with D maybe TRBD1 (5 bases). This CDR3 contains 13 residues. V lost 0 bases, J lost 4 bases, and 8 bases lay in between. Germline-derived CDR1 and CDR2 are SGHRS and YFSETQ. The CDR3 DNA reads as TGCGCCAGCAGCTTGGGTAGACAGTACGAGCAGTACTTC. Translation gives CASSLGRQYEQYF.